This T cell receptor beta chain was obtained from a study of T cell repertoires in cytomegalovirus infection. Remarks on this clonotype: Its antigen is unknown.

Overall study results and limits: Summed frequency of public TCR beta families distinguished CMV carriers with the relevant HLA. Dominant in the ex vivo response were TCR beta clonotypes restricted by HLA-C and specific for CMV.

In TCRdb, the reads were re-called with MiXCR into one record per CDR3 protein. The data show around 740,000 distinct CDR3 sequences, less than 40% seen once. Sequencing used PBMCs. This TCR was sampled from a human donor in good health (CMV status not recorded). Some clones in this sample may be carry-over from other donors' samples.

The chain's CDR3 is CASSLATSGSSETQYF. The CDR3 nucleotides are TGTGCCAGCAGTTTAGCGACTAGCGGGAGTAGCGAGACCCAGTACTTC. The rearrangement joins TRBV12-3 or TRBV12-4 to TRBJ2-5, with 12 bases matching TRBD2. This CDR3 comprises 16 residues. The V segment lost 0 bases and the J segment 5 bases; nucleotides outside the gene matches: 4.